This T cell receptor (beta chain) was sequenced for a study of radiotherapy plus CTLA-4 blockade in lung cancer. Study outcomes and limitations: Blood TCR clones of tumor origin expanded after radiotherapy plus ipilimumab.

V gave up 4 bases and J gave up 2 bases, with 9 bases separating them. The CDR3 is made up of 14 amino acids. Germline CDR1 reads SGHNT; CDR2 reads YYREEE (reference sequence). Generated by immunoSEQ multiplex PCR, the TCRdb table keeps only in-frame clones and is missing some. This sample has about 60,000 clones; about 80% occur once, and the top ten carry 4%. Concerning this clone itself: The antigen remains undetermined.

The sample in question was peripheral blood, obtained from a patient treated with radiotherapy plus ipilimumab. The source is a human donor with non-small cell lung cancer who had a partial response to radiotherapy plus ipilimumab. The chain links TRBV5-4 to TRBJ2-2, with D uncertain. CDR3 sequence (DNA): TGTGCCAGCAGCCGAATAGTCAACACCGGGGAGCTGTTTTTT. Its protein is CASSRIVNTGELFF.